This entry describes one T cell receptor beta chain. The data stem from a study of blood T cell repertoires in COVID-19. Whole-study context: Samples came from the United States, Italy and Spain, spanning acute and convalescent COVID-19. Nucleic acid was either cDNA or gDNA, and it came from T cells, B-cell-depleted T cells, or PBMCs.

Original processing notes: The authors estimated nucleated cell counts from reference gene primer amplification. Sequencing used immunoSEQ multiplex PCR; TCRdb keeps in-frame clones, though not all of them. D and trimming come from the DNA, and the V and J calls and clone size come from that table. The sample carries some 160,000 clones, approximately 84% recorded once. CDR1 MNHEY and CDR2 SVGAGI come from the germline V gene. The ends were cut back, 2 bases at V and 8 bases at J, with 6 bases in the middle. The CDR3 loop spans 12 amino acids. The V call is TRBV6-5, the J call TRBJ2-2; D is undetermined. The specimen sequenced was peripheral blood. The clonotype originates from a man in his sixties or seventies with active or convalescent COVID-19. The DNA for the CDR3 is TGTGCCAGCAGTTACCGGTGGGGGGAGCTGTTTTTT. Residues: CASSYRWGELFF.